Following are 13 T cell receptor beta chains from one sample sequenced in a study of blood T cell repertoires in COVID-19. Sequencing used immunoSEQ multiplex PCR; TCRdb keeps in-frame clones, though not all of them. The sample contains around 200,000 clones, about 85% of which appear only once. Sequencing used PBMCs or T cells enriched from blood (not recorded which). Receptors were obtained from a woman under 40 who had recovered from COVID-19.

The chain uses TRBV9 and TRBJ2-7; tentative D call: TRBD2 (6 bases). The CDR3 sequence is 15 residues long. V was clipped by 3 bases and J by 4 bases, with 17 bases between them. Germline V gene data show CDR1 as SGDLS and CDR2 as YYNGEE. The CDR3, as DNA: TGTGCCAGCAGCGAACAACCGGGGGATGTGTACGAGCAGTACTTC. Amino acid sequence: CASSEQPGDVYEQYF.

The chain couples TRBV5-1 to TRBJ1-6, with 12 bases identical to TRBD1. The trim removed 0 bases at V and 2 bases at J, leaving 0 bases unmatched. CDR1 and CDR2 from the germline V gene are SGHRS and YFSETQ. There are 17 residues in the CDR3. CDR3 sequence: CASSLGDRGPYNSPLHF. The CDR3, as DNA: TGCGCCAGCAGCTTGGGGGACAGGGGGCCCTATAATTCACCCCTCCACTTT.

This clone was seen only once. The rearrangement joins TRBV6-4 to TRBJ1-1, with D perhaps TRBD1 (5 bases). The V end was cut by 4 bases, the J end by 7 bases, with 13 bases between. Germline CDR1 is MRHNA and CDR2 is SNTAGT. The CDR3 is 13 amino acids. The CDR3 DNA sequence: TGTGCCAGCAGTGCCTCGAGAACAGGTGAAGCTTTCTTT. It translates to CASSASRTGEAFF.

The J gene is TRBJ2-3, the V gene TRBV7-8; D may match TRBD1 or TRBD2 (5 bases each). CDR1 is SGHVS and CDR2 is FQNEAQ in the germline V gene. With 5 bases removed from V and 2 bases from J, the gap between germline ends came to 11 bases. This CDR3 is 14 amino acids long. The CDR3 nucleotides read TGTGCCAGCAGCCGAGGGGCTGCCACAGATACGCAGTATTTT. Its translation is CASSRGAATDTQYF.

J is TRBJ2-2 and V is TRBV19; D call uncertain. The germline V and J ends were trimmed by 1 base and 4 bases, with 4 bases remaining between them. The germline V gene encodes CDR1 LNHDA and CDR2 SQIVND (reference sequence). The CDR3 totals 13 residues. The CDR3 is CASSIGATGELFF. The CDR3 DNA reads as TGTGCCAGTAGTATAGGGGCCACCGGGGAGCTGTTTTTT.

V usage is TRBV5-6 and J usage is TRBJ1-2; 10 bases agree with TRBD1. The junction had 4 bases not matched to a gene; V was cut back by 4 bases and J by 4 bases. Per the germline V gene, CDR1 is SGHDT and CDR2 is YYEEEE. This CDR3 contains 14 residues. The DNA for the CDR3 is TGTGCCAGCAGCACGGACAGGGGGTCCTATGGCTACACCTTC. Amino acids: CASSTDRGSYGYTF.

This clone turned up a few times. The chain recombines TRBV2 with TRBJ1-2; TRBD1 matches at 7 bases. With V trimmed by 8 bases and J by 4 bases, 16 bases remained unmatched. This CDR3 contains 16 residues. CDR1 and CDR2 from the germline V gene are SNHLY and FYNNEI. The CDR3, as DNA: TGTGCCAGCTACGATGAGCGTATGACAGGGAGCTATGGCTACACCTTC. Translated, it gives CASYDERMTGSYGYTF. Together with reference TRBV2 and TRBJ1-2, the CDR3 gives the full variable domain: EPEVTQTPSHQVTQMGQEVILRCVPISNHLYFYWYRQILGQKVEFLVSFYNNEISEKSEIFDDQFSVERPDGSNFTLKIRSTKLEDSAMYFCASYDERMTGSYGYTFGSGTRLTVV.

A few counts support this clone. The genes are TRBV9 and TRBJ2-7; TRBD2 agrees at 12 bases. In germline, CDR1 is SGDLS, CDR2 YYNGEE. V shed 3 bases and J 4 bases; nucleotides not matched to a gene: 23. This CDR3 contains 21 residues. The DNA for the CDR3 is TGTGCCAGCAGCGGGTTGCCTCTACTAGCGGGGGGCCCGAACCTGGGATACGAGCAGTACTTC. Translating gives CASSGLPLLAGGPNLGYEQYF.

V is TRBV5-1 and J is TRBJ2-7; D is possibly TRBD2 (6 bases). The germline gives CDR1 SGHRS, CDR2 YFSETQ. V dropped 4 bases and J dropped 2 bases, with 7 bases sitting between them. This CDR3 contains 12 residues. The CDR3 reads CASSTGAYEQYF. CDR3 DNA: TGCGCCAGCAGCACGGGGGCCTACGAGCAGTACTTC.

This chain links TRBV28 with TRBJ2-5, with TRBD2 matching over 7 bases. The trim removed 6 bases at V and 2 bases at J, leaving 3 bases unmatched. Germline V gene data show CDR1 as MDHEN and CDR2 as SYDVKM. The CDR3 has 13 residues. The CDR3 reads CASRSSGQETQYF. The CDR3 nucleotides read TGTGCCAGCAGGTCTAGCGGACAAGAGACCCAGTACTTC.

The V gene is TRBV7-9, the J gene TRBJ1-1; 9 nucleotides line up with TRBD1. The CDR3 totals 14 residues. V was clipped by 7 bases and J by 3 bases; unmatched bases: 6. Per germline, CDR1 SEHNR and CDR2 FQNEAQ (reference sequence). CDR3 amino acids: CASTQGQGDTEAFF. CDR3 nucleotides: TGTGCCAGCACCCAGGGACAGGGAGACACTGAAGCTTTCTTT.

This chain connects TRBV20-1 to TRBJ2-3; D is possibly TRBD2 (5 bases). This CDR3 comprises 11 residues. The germline CDR1 and CDR2 sequences are DFQATT and SNEGSKA (reference sequence). The V end lost 7 bases, the J end lost 6 bases, and 11 bases lay between the germline ends. The CDR3 DNA sequence: TGCAGTGATCCGGGATTGGATACGCAGTATTTT. It encodes CSDPGLDTQYF.

Remarks on this clone: The sample has other DNA sequences that encode this CDR3 too. This sequence joins TRBV19 and TRBJ1-1, with D maybe TRBD1 (5 bases). The CDR3 is 14 residues long. Germline lookup yields CDR1 LNHDA and CDR2 SQIVND (reference sequence). The V end was cut by 3 bases, the J end by 3 bases, with 11 bases between. CDR3 DNA: TGTGCCAGTAGTATTAGGGGCGCCGACACTGAAGCTTTCTTT. As protein: CASSIRGADTEAFF.